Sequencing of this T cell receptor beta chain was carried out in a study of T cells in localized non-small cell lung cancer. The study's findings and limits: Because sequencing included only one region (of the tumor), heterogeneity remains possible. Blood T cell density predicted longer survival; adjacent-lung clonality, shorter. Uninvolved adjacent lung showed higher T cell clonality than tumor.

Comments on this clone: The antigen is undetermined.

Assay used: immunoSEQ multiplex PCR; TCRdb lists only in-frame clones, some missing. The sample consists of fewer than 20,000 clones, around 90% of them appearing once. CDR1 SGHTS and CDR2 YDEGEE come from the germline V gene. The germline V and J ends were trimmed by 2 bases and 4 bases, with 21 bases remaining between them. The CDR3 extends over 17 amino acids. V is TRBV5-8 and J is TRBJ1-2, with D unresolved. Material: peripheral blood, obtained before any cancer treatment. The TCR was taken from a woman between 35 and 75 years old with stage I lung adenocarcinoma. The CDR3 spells CASSFPQLATHAYGYTF. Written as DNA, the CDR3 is TGTGCCAGCAGCTTTCCCCAGCTTGCAACCCACGCCTATGGCTACACCTTC.